These T cell receptor beta chains were read from a single sample in a study of CD8+ T cells in alopecia areata. The repertoire was sequenced with immunoSEQ multiplex PCR; TCRdb's copy has only in-frame clones and lacks some. Of around 210,000 clones in the sample, 64% were seen once. Sample: CD4+ T cells sorted from blood, taken at week 4, from a patient treated with tofacitinib. The receptors originated from a human donor with alopecia areata. The CDR3 runs from the conserved cysteine through the conserved F or W. The order of the fields is J gene, clone size, D gene, V gene, CDR3 protein, CDR3 DNA. A D gene is named only where the DNA matches it firmly. A row's size may be missing; if present it is once, few, many or a size class.

>TRBJ1-3|.|.|TRBV11-2
CASSLAGISGNTIYF
TGTGCCAGCAGCTTAGCAGGCATCTCTGGAAACACCATATATTTT
>TRBJ2-7|.|.|TRBV21-1
CASSFRTGREQYF
TGTGCCAGCAGTTTCCGGACAGGGCGGGAGCAGTACTTC
>TRBJ2-5|few|TRBD2|TRBV11-3
CASSSQGLAGETQYF
TGTGCCAGCAGCTCCCAGGGACTAGCGGGGGAGACCCAGTACTTC
>TRBJ1-2|.|.|TRBV4-2
CASSQDGHGYTF
TGTGCCAGCAGCCAAGACGGGCATGGCTACACCTTC
>TRBJ1-5|.|.|TRBV15
CATSRDSGNQPQHF
TGTGCCACCAGCAGAGATTCCGGGAATCAGCCCCAGCATTTT
>TRBJ1-5|few|.|TRBV23-1
CASSLRKANQPQHF
TGCGCCAGCAGTCTGAGGAAGGCAAATCAGCCCCAGCATTTT
>TRBJ2-3|few|.|TRBV7-9
CASSRGGRETDTQYF
TGTGCCAGCAGTCGCGGGGGCAGAGAAACAGATACGCAGTATTTT
>TRBJ2-4|.|TRBD1|TRBV11-2
CASRTGTGGPANIQYF
TGTGCCAGCAGGACCGGGACAGGAGGTCCCGCAAACATTCAGTACTTC
>TRBJ2-3|.|.|TRBV7-2
CASTWRNTQYF
TGTGCCAGCACCTGGCGTAATACGCAGTATTTT
>TRBJ2-7|.|.|TRBV11-2
CASSLLKGPSEQYF
TGTGCCAGCAGCTTACTAAAGGGACCGTCCGAGCAGTACTTC
>TRBJ2-3|few|.|TRBV11-2
CASSSTPADTQYF
TGTGCCAGCAGCTCCACTCCCGCAGATACGCAGTATTTT
>TRBJ2-2|.|TRBD2|TRBV29-1
CILEPGLAPGELFF
TGCATCCTCGAACCGGGACTAGCCCCCGGGGAGCTGTTTTTT
>TRBJ2-1|few|.|TRBV29-1
CSVAGGGPRNEQFF
TGCAGCGTCGCTGGCGGAGGGCCTCGAAATGAGCAGTTCTTC
>TRBJ2-1|once|.|TRBV11-2
CASSLLGRNENNEQFF
TGTGCCAGCAGCTTATTGGGGCGGAATGAAAACAATGAGCAGTTCTTC
>TRBJ1-4|.|.|TRBV5-1
CASSFNTIGEKLFF
TGCGCCAGCAGTTTTAACACCATAGGGGAAAAACTGTTTTTT
>TRBJ2-1|.|TRBD2|TRBV11-2
CASSLTRASGGGGNEQFF
TGTGCCAGCAGCTTAACTCGTGCTAGCGGGGGAGGAGGCAATGAGCAGTTCTTC
>TRBJ1-2|once|.|TRBV4-2
CASSPGKRTDYGYTF
TGTGCCAGCAGCCCCGGCAAGAGAACGGACTATGGCTACACCTTC
>TRBJ2-5|.|.|TRBV2
CASSDLGYAADQETQYF
TGTGCCAGCAGTGATCTCGGTTATGCGGCGGACCAAGAGACCCAGTACTTC
>TRBJ2-1|.|.|TRBV7-8
CASSLGINEQFF
TGTGCCAGCAGCTTAGGTATCAATGAGCAGTTCTTC
>TRBJ1-1|few|.|TRBV7-2
CASSLDSAVREAFF
TGTGCCAGCAGCTTAGACTCCGCGGTACGAGAAGCTTTCTTT
>TRBJ2-7|.|TRBD1|TRBV25-1
CASSDPWDSGGEQYF
TGTGCCAGCAGTGACCCCTGGGACAGTGGTGGAGAGCAGTACTTC
>TRBJ2-5|.|.|TRBV7-2
CASSLGQRETQYF
TGTGCCAGCAGCCTTGGACAGAGAGAGACCCAGTACTTC
>TRBJ2-7|few|TRBD1|TRBV15
CATSRKGQSSYEQYF
TGTGCCACCAGCAGAAAGGGACAGAGCTCCTACGAGCAGTACTTC
>TRBJ1-1|few|TRBD1|TRBV19
CASSTIQGTNTEAFF
TGTGCCAGTAGTACCATACAGGGGACGAACACTGAAGCTTTCTTT
>TRBJ1-5|.|.|TRBV15
CATSREKGSNQPQHF
TGTGCCACCAGCAGAGAGAAGGGGAGCAATCAGCCCCAGCATTTT
>TRBJ1-1|few|.|TRBV25-1
CASRGDWNTEAFF
TGTGCCAGCAGGGGGGACTGGAACACTGAAGCTTTCTTT
>TRBJ2-5|few|.|TRBV29-1
CSVSGSSETQYF
TGCAGCGTCTCAGGGTCGTCGGAGACCCAGTACTTC
>TRBJ1-6|.|.|TRBV30
CAWSVGAMNSPLHF
TGTGCCTGGAGTGTTGGGGCTATGAATTCACCCCTCCACTTT
>TRBJ2-1|few|.|TRBV29-1
CSLQPGTKGHNEQFF
TGCAGCCTCCAACCCGGGACAAAGGGCCACAATGAGCAGTTCTTC
>TRBJ2-7|.|.|TRBV7-9
CATTGTYEQYF
TGTGCCACAACAGGAACCTACGAGCAGTACTTC
>TRBJ2-7|.|TRBD2|TRBV7-9
CASSPRGGLVYEQYF
TGTGCCAGCAGCCCCCGCGGGGGGCTAGTCTACGAGCAGTACTTC
>TRBJ2-7|.|TRBD1|TRBV6-6
CASSATGMEQYF
TGTGCCAGCAGCGCGACAGGGATGGAGCAGTACTTC
>TRBJ1-2|.|.|TRBV30
CAWSQKGAGYNGYTF
TGTGCCTGGAGCCAAAAAGGCGCAGGATATAATGGCTACACCTTC
>TRBJ2-1|many|.|TRBV10-3
CAGRTDPYNEQFF
TGTGCCGGCAGGACAGACCCTTACAATGAGCAGTTCTTC
>TRBJ2-1|.|TRBD2|TRBV11-2
CASSLIAGGPSNEQFF
TGTGCCAGCAGCTTAATAGCGGGGGGACCCTCCAATGAGCAGTTCTTC
>TRBJ1-2|.|.|TRBV7-2
CASSSFRGSEGYTF
TGTGCCAGCAGCTCCTTCAGGGGTTCCGAAGGCTACACCTTC
>TRBJ2-3|few|TRBD2|TRBV10-3
CAISSRRTSGDTDTQYF
TGTGCCATCAGTTCACGCCGGACTAGCGGGGACACAGATACGCAGTATTTT